This TCR beta chain came from a study of cytotoxic CD8 clonotypes in ibrutinib-treated CLL. Study overall: After a median roughly twelve months on treatment (6 to 36), response samples were drawn.

This CDR3 is built from 13 residues. Germline lookup yields CDR1 MDHEN and CDR2 SYDVKM. The V and J ends lost 7 bases and 3 bases, in that order; junction bases with no gene match: 3. This clone has at least ten counts. Deep sequencing aimed at 1 in 200,000 to 1 in 1 million T cells' resolution. The assay was immunoSEQ multiplex PCR, and TCRdb's table has in-frame clones only and misses some. Here the sample spans some 85,000 clones, around 77% being singletons. The source was PBMCs, collected after 24 months of ibrutinib treatment. The chain recombines TRBV28 with TRBJ1-5, with 7 positions matching TRBD1. The sequence derives from a human donor with chronic lymphocytic leukemia. For the CDR3, the DNA is TGTGCCAGCATTGGACAGGTCAATCAGCCCCAGCATTTT. Its translation is CASIGQVNQPQHF.